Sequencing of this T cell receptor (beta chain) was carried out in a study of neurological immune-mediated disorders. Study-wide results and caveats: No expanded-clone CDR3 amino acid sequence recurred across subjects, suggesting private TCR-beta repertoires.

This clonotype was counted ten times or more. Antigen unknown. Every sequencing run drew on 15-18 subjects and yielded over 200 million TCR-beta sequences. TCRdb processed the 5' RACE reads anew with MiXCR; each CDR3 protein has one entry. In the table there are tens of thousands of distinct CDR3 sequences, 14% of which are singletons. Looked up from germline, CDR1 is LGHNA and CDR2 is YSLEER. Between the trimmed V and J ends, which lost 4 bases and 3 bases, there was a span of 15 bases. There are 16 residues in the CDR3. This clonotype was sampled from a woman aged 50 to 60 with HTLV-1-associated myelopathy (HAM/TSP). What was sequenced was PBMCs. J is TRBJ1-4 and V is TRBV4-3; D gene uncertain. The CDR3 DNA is TGCGCCAGCAGCCCTCGAAAACGGCCACCTAATGAAAAACTGTTTTTT. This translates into CASSPRKRPPNEKLFF.